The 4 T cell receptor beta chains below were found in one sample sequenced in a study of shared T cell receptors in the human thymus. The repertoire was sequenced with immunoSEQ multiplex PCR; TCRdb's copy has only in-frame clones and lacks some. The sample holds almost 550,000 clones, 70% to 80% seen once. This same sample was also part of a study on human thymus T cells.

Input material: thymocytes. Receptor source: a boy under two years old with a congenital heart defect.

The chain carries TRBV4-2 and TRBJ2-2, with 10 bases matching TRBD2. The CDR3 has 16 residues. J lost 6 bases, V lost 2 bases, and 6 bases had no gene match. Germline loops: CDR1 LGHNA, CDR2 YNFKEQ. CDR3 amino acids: CASSQTTAGGAGELFF. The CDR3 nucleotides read TGTGCCAGCAGCCAAACCACAGCGGGAGGGGCCGGGGAGCTGTTTTTT.

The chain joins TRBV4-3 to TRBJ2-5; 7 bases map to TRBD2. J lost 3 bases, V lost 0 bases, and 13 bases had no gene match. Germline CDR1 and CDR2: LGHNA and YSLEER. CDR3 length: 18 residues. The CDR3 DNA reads TGCGCCAGCAGCCAAGATCGCGGGGAGGGCCTGGGAGAAGAGACCCAGTACTTC. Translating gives CASSQDRGEGLGEETQYF.

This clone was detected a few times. The CDR3 loop reads CASSQTGKDEKLFF. DNA of the CDR3: TGTGCCAGCAGCCAGACAGGGAAGGATGAAAAACTGTTTTTT. The chain has TRBV4-2 and TRBJ1-4; TRBD1 matches 7 bases. The ends lost 3 bases at V and 6 bases at J; junction bases unmatched: 4. Germline loops: CDR1 LGHNA, CDR2 YNFKEQ. The CDR3 has 14 amino acids.

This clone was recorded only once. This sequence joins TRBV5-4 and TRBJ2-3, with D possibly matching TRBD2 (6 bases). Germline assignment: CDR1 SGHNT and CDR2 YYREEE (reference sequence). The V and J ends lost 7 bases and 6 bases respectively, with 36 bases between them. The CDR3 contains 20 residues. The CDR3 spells CASLNTIREAGLDPVDTQYF. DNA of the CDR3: TGTGCCAGCCTTAATACCATTCGGGAAGCGGGTCTAGACCCTGTGGATACGCAGTATTTT.